This TCR beta chain appears in the sequencing data of a study of blood T cell repertoires in COVID-19. About the research overall: Acute-phase and convalescent COVID-19 samples originated in the United States, Italy and Spain. In each case, the material was cDNA or gDNA derived from T cells, B-cell-depleted T cells, or PBMCs.

The CDR3 covers 14 residues. V lost 4 bases and J 5 bases, leaving 11 bases between the germline ends. From germline, CDR1 is SNHLY and CDR2 FYNNEI. Original processing methods: Reference gene primer amplification gave estimated nucleated cell counts. The data were produced by immunoSEQ multiplex PCR, yet TCRdb's version contains in-frame clones alone and is incomplete. That table furnishes V, J and clone size, whereas the DNA furnished D and trimming. The repertoire holds 75,000 to 95,000 clones, with around 83% as singletons. The sample taken for sequencing was peripheral blood. This sequence originates from a human donor in a cohort sampled during active COVID-19. V and J are TRBV2 and TRBJ1-4, with D perhaps TRBD1 (6 bases). DNA of the CDR3: TGTGCCAGCAGTGCTGAACAGGGAAATGAAAAACTGTTTTTT. Encoded protein: CASSAEQGNEKLFF.